Sequencing of this T cell receptor beta chain was carried out in a study of metastatic and nonmetastatic thyroid tumors (dated by TCRdb to 2019 to 2021). For the wider study: Repertoires were compared across peripheral blood and tumor or nodule tissue samples from malignant and benign thyroid patients. Study-level results and caveats: TCR beta diversity was reported as significantly higher in malignant tumors than in benign nodules, in both blood and tumor samples.

Library creation used PCR. Sequenced using an Illumina HiSeq 4000. High-throughput sequencing was used to profile the TCR beta-chain CDR3 region of every patient. From the authors' description of their analysis: Drawing on CDR3 differences between clinicopathological groups, the researchers built a classifier meant to tell apart patients with distant-metastatic papillary thyroid cancer. To measure repertoire diversity the researchers used the Shannon index, while the Morisita-Horn index served to gauge how similar the tumor and blood repertoires were. The public reads were run again by TCRdb, first through fastp at Q25 and then through MiXCR, and only productive beta chains were kept. Clone size and V and J calls follow TCRdb, not the original study. The table for this sample lists approximately 19,000 clones; 35% to 40% of them were counted only once. Jointly, the top ten make up about a quarter of the sample.

Including the terminal cysteine and phenylalanine, the CDR3 comprises 14 residues. Only the CDR3 region is kept as DNA, spanning 42 bases read in frame from base 1. V and J lose 7 bases and 7 bases, and a span of 17 bases separates them. In the germline V gene, CDR1 corresponds to SGHTA and CDR2 to FQGNSA. None of the patients had been given any treatment before thyroid surgery. Using T-cell receptor beta sequencing, the study looked back at clinical samples from patients collected from the early 2010s to the late 2010s. Points on this clone: The clone's antigen remains unknown. Per-nucleotide qualities are absent, and no much larger clonotype sits a single base away.

Sequencing used tumor tissue. The source of this sequence is a female donor with papillary thyroid cancer or a benign thyroid nodule (not recorded which). Some clones in this sample may be carry-over from other donors' samples. This chain joins TRBV7-2 to TRBJ2-1; the D gene is possibly TRBD1 or TRBD2, each agreeing over 5 bases. The nucleotide sequence reads TGTGCCAGCACTCCATCGAGGGGATGGAATGAGCAGTTCTTC. The encoded protein is CASTPSRGWNEQFF.